This T cell receptor beta chain was obtained from a study of CD8+CD57+ T cells in acquired aplastic anemia. Study-wide background: In CD4+ cells, healthy donors produced an average of roughly 11 million reads.

Study-level points and caveats: Patients showed no significant difference from controls in CD8+ Simpson's diversity.

In this sample, this clonotype turned up a few times. Its antigen is unidentified. Genomic DNA served as template for TCR beta VDJ and CDR3 profiling. TCRdb redid the calling of the reads with MiXCR, one entry per CDR3 protein. The sample carries around 400,000 distinct CDR3 sequences, about two thirds recorded once. V dropped 8 bases and J dropped 3 bases, with 17 bases sitting between them. Germline CDR1 is SNHLY and CDR2 is FYNNEI. This CDR3 has 15 residues. The clonotype was recovered from a human donor in good health, serving as a control. The sample comprised sorted CD4+, CD8+, or CD8+CD57+ T cells (not recorded which) from PBMCs. The genes are TRBV2 and TRBJ1-5; a possible D gene is TRBD1 (5 bases). The chain's CDR3 is CASGLLWGDNQPQHF. In DNA form, the CDR3 reads TGTGCCAGCGGCCTGTTGTGGGGCGACAATCAGCCCCAGCATTTT.